This paragraph covers one TCR beta chain sequence. No cognate antigen has been identified for it. No clone much larger than this one lies a single base away; base qualities are absent. In the germline V gene (reference sequence), CDR1 corresponds to WNHNN and CDR2 to SYGVQD. The CDR3 covers 14 residues, taking in both the cysteine and the phenylalanine. Just the 42-base CDR3 DNA is kept, in frame starting at base 1. Compared with germline, V lacks 6 bases and J lacks 7 bases; bases without a gene match: 7. Genomic DNA was extracted from sorted cells for sequencing of the TCRbeta CDR3 region. TCRbeta CDR3 regions were sequenced using the immunoSEQ Assay. The table was pulled from immuneACCESS by TCRdb, which kept in-frame rearrangements only. Such tables lose some clones; where checked, under half of the loss comes from unresolved V genes, and the rest has no known cause. The sample table shows roughly 80,000 clones, and roughly 80% are seen once. Roughly 1.7% of the sample rests with the top ten.

This sample was included in a study of OX40 agonist ivuxolimab in advanced cancers. Background on the whole study: Ivuxolimab, which targeted the costimulatory receptor OX40 (CD134), was an agonistic, fully human IgG2 monoclonal antibody. Intravenous ivuxolimab was administered to patients every 2 weeks at six dose levels: 0.01, 0.1, 0.3, 1.5, 3 and 10 mg/kg. Of the approximately 54 patients in dose escalation, around 20 had hepatocellular carcinoma, some 15 had melanoma, 9 had renal cell carcinoma and 9 had head and neck cancer. A male proportion of about 79% and a mean age of around 60 years, ranging from roughly 20 to 80, were recorded for the dose-escalation cohort. Prior anti-PD-1, anti-PD-L1 or anti-CTLA-4 therapy was permitted, and checkpoint inhibitors had been received by about 44% of dose-escalation patients. Partial responses occurred in three dose-escalation patients, of whom one had hepatocellular carcinoma and two had cutaneous melanoma. Peripheral TCRbeta sequencing aimed to test whether ivuxolimab altered TCR sequence diversity and caused clonal T-cell expansion. The paper reports the monotherapy dose-escalation portion (N ≈ 50 patients) of the phase I ivuxolimab trial. Overall study outcomes, separate from this receptor: The antigen specificity of the clonally expanded peripheral T cells was not determined. On average, CD8+ T cells showed more expanded clones than CD4+ T cells after ivuxolimab. At doses of 0.1 to 3.0 mg/kg, clonal expansion of both CD4+ and CD8+ blood T cells was observed from baseline to week 6. Low levels of normalized T-cell clonal expansion were also seen in some patients who did not respond. In the 0.1-3.0 mg/kg groups, partial responders were among the patients with the lowest normalized peripheral clonal expansion, particularly in CD8+ T cells.

Patients with autoimmune disease history or receiving systemic immunosuppression were excluded from the trial. Peripheral blood for TCR sequencing was drawn from every dose cohort at baseline, at cycle 4 day 1 and at cycle 7 day 1. The samples were drawn from a first-in-human, open-label, multicenter phase I dose-escalation trial of ivuxolimab. Adults with locally advanced or metastatic head and neck squamous cell, hepatocellular, melanoma or renal cell carcinoma were enrolled in the trial. Before TCR sequencing, CD4+ T cells and CD8+ T cells from peripheral blood were sorted into separate populations.

The specimen comprised CD4+ or CD8+ T cells sorted from blood, sampled in a trial of the OX40 agonist ivuxolimab. The chain is assembled from TRBV10-1 and TRBJ2-1, with 9 junctional bases fitting TRBD1. The TCR was taken from an adult with an advanced solid tumor such as melanoma, head and neck, liver or kidney cancer. The CDR3 has the sequence CASSETGTGNEQFF. The DNA reads as follows: TGCGCCAGCAGCGAAACCGGGACAGGGAATGAGCAGTTCTTC.